The 13 T cell receptor beta chains listed next were all sequenced from one sample in a study of cytomegalovirus exposure and HLA in healthy donors. The method was immunoSEQ multiplex PCR; TCRdb's version includes in-frame clones alone and lacks a portion of them. Of about 150,000 clones in the sample, approximately 86% were seen once. The sample was PBMCs. These TCRs come from a man aged 18-30 years in good health and CMV-seropositive.

The rearrangement uses TRBV29-1 and TRBJ1-1, with unresolved D. From germline, CDR1 is SQVTM and CDR2 ANQGSEA. Trimming took off 6 bases at V and 0 bases at J, with 11 bases between the two ends. CDR3 length: 13 residues. CDR3 sequence reads: CSVATAMNTEAFF. In DNA form, the CDR3 reads TGCAGCGTAGCTACAGCTATGAACACTGAAGCTTTCTTT.

This chain joins TRBV6-5 and TRBJ1-4; 10 nucleotides agree with TRBD1. The CDR3 is 14 amino acids. Trimming removed 6 bases from V and 7 bases from J; junction bases left unmatched: 5. Germline-derived CDR1 and CDR2 are MNHEY and SVGAGI. CDR3 in amino acids: CASSFDRGREKLFF. The CDR3 DNA reads as TGTGCCAGCAGCTTTGACAGGGGGCGTGAAAAACTGTTTTTT.

The chain is built from TRBV6-5 and TRBJ1-1; 7 bases match TRBD1. Germline CDR1 is MNHEY and CDR2 is SVGAGI. J was trimmed by 1 base and V by 10 bases; bases with no gene match: 9. The CDR3 loop spans 14 amino acids. CDR3 in amino acids: CATFWDSRNTEAFF. The CDR3 nucleotides read TGTGCCACCTTCTGGGACAGCCGGAACACTGAAGCTTTCTTT.

V is TRBV7-9 and J is TRBJ1-6, with TRBD1 matching over 7 bases. V dropped 2 bases and J dropped 9; count of bases not matched to a gene: 7. Germline-derived CDR1 and CDR2 are SEHNR and FQNEAQ (reference sequence). There are 15 residues in the CDR3. The CDR3 region has the DNA TGTGCCAGCAGCTTACACCAGGGGGTGGGTTCACCCCTCCACTTT. As protein: CASSLHQGVGSPLHF. The complete variable domain, with remaining parts taken from reference TRBV7-9 and TRBJ1-6, reads DTGVSQNPRHKITKRGQNVTFRCDPISEHNRLYWYRQTLGQGPEFLTYFQNEAQLEKSRLLSDRFSAERPKGSFSTLEIQRTEQGDSAMYLCASSLHQGVGSPLHFGNGTRLTVT.

The rearrangement joins TRBV7-9 to TRBJ1-5; 7 nucleotides line up with TRBD1. V dropped 3 bases and J dropped 0; count of bases not matched to a gene: 5. CDR3 size: 16 residues. CDR1 SEHNR and CDR2 FQNEAQ come from the germline V gene (reference sequence). CDR3 protein: CASSLGTVYSNQPQHF. The DNA of the CDR3 is TGTGCCAGCAGCTTGGGGACAGTTTATAGCAATCAGCCCCAGCATTTT. Variable domain in full (rest from reference TRBV7-9 and TRBJ1-5): DTGVSQNPRHKITKRGQNVTFRCDPISEHNRLYWYRQTLGQGPEFLTYFQNEAQLEKSRLLSDRFSAERPKGSFSTLEIQRTEQGDSAMYLCASSLGTVYSNQPQHFGDGTRLSIL.

The chain combines TRBV7-2 with TRBJ2-7; TRBD2 is a possible D gene (5 bases). CDR1 is SGHTA, CDR2 FQGNSA, per germline. The CDR3 loop spans 15 amino acids. Trimming removed 5 bases at V and 4 bases at J, with 18 bases between. The CDR3 is CASSPSWTSGYEQYF. CDR3 DNA sequence: TGTGCCAGCAGCCCTAGCTGGACCTCGGGTTACGAGCAGTACTTC.

The genes are TRBV6-5 and TRBJ1-1; no reliable D call. V was cut by 5 bases and J by 2 bases, with 15 bases left in between. CDR3 length: 15 amino acids. Germline V CDR1 and CDR2: MNHEY, SVGAGI. This CDR3 reads CASSLEARYNTEAFF. CDR3 in DNA: TGTGCCAGCAGTCTAGAGGCCAGATATAACACTGAAGCTTTCTTT.

In the case of this clone: One junction end does not reproduce the germline sequence, and a read error may be involved. The chain joins TRBV5-6 to TRBJ1-1; D not certain. CDR3 size: 14 residues. Germline V lookup: CDR1 SGHDT, CDR2 YYEEEE. The CDR3 coding sequence is TGTGCCAGCACCTTGGGTACGGTGAACACTGAAGCTTTCTTT. This translates into CASTLGTVNTEAFF. The full variable domain, its missing parts supplied by reference TRBV5-6 and TRBJ1-1, is DAGVTQSPTHLIKTRGQQVTLRCSPKSGHDTVSWYQQALGQGPQFIFQYYEEEERQRGNFPDRFSGHQFPNYSSELNVNALLLGDSALYLCASTLGTVNTEAFFGQGTRLTVV.

The rearrangement joins TRBV7-9 to TRBJ1-5; D not certain. This CDR3 comprises 13 residues. Germline V gene sequence: CDR1 SEHNR, CDR2 FQNEAQ (reference sequence). V dropped 1 base and J dropped 7 bases, with 8 bases sitting between them. CDR3 in amino acids: CASSLGEGQPQHF. CDR3 sequence (DNA): TGTGCCAGCAGCTTAGGGGAGGGCCAGCCCCAGCATTTT.

V usage is TRBV2 and J usage is TRBJ2-1; D gene ambiguous. The CDR3 is 13 residues long. CDR1 SNHLY and CDR2 FYNNEI come from the germline V gene. V lost 2 bases to trimming and J lost 3 bases, with 5 bases between them. CDR3 region: CASSEQHYNEQFF. The DNA for the CDR3 is TGTGCCAGCAGTGAACAACACTACAATGAGCAGTTCTTC.

This chain's CDR3 is CASSLAVGQGYGYTF. CDR3 nucleotide sequence: TGCGCCAGCAGCTTGGCGGTTGGACAGGGGTATGGCTACACCTTC. V and J are TRBV5-1 and TRBJ1-2, with 9 bases matching TRBD1. CDR1 is SGHRS and CDR2 is YFSETQ in the germline V gene. The V segment lost 0 bases and the J segment 5 bases; nucleotides outside the gene matches: 5. The CDR3 covers 15 residues.

This clone was observed once. The rearrangement links TRBV27 to TRBJ2-7; 10 bases map to TRBD2. This CDR3 is 15 amino acids long. Germline V CDR1 and CDR2: MNHEY, SMNVEV (reference sequence). With V trimmed by 5 bases and J by 8 bases, 12 bases remained unmatched. The DNA for the CDR3 is TGTGCCAGCAGTCCGCCCGGGACTAGCGTAAGACAGCAGTACTTC. This sequence encodes CASSPPGTSVRQQYF.

The chain recombines TRBV5-3 with TRBJ2-7; 7 nucleotides agree with TRBD1. TRBV5-3 is designated an ORF whose function remains uncertain. V gave up 1 base and J gave up 5 bases; unmatched junction bases: 0. The CDR3 contains 12 residues. CDR3 residues: CARSLTGDEQYF. The DNA of the CDR3 is TGTGCCAGAAGCTTGACAGGGGACGAGCAGTACTTC.